These T cell receptor beta chains were read from a single sample in a study of cytomegalovirus exposure and HLA in healthy donors. Measured with immunoSEQ multiplex PCR; TCRdb has only the in-frame clones, and not every one. The table lists 95,000 to 150,000 clones, roughly three fifths of them singletons. Sequenced: PBMCs. The receptors derive from a woman between 40 and 50 years old in good health and CMV-seropositive. The CDR3 runs from the conserved cysteine through the conserved F or W.

TRBV7-2	TRBJ2-3	CASSLSWRGRLSDTQYF
TRBV2	TRBJ2-3	CASSDGSSGGRGTQYF
TRBV15	TRBJ1-2	CATSRDRGEYGYTF
TRBV30	TRBJ2-3	CAWKFSGTDTQYF
TRBV27	TRBJ2-1	CASSFSGNNEQFF
TRBV5-1	TRBJ1-1	CASSPSRTTEAFF
TRBV11-2	TRBJ2-7	CASSQPLGLAGGYEQYF
TRBV9	TRBJ1-6	CASGTGSGSPLHF
TRBV5-1	TRBJ1-5	CASSPGDRASQPQHF
TRBV10-3	TRBJ2-2	CAISDRGRATGELFF
TRBV7-7	TRBJ2-5	CASSPLRDRGRETQYF
TRBV18	TRBJ2-3	CASSPGPDTQYF
TRBV5-1	TRBJ1-5	CASSLGGDQPQHF
TRBV7-6	TRBJ1-2	CASSDLETGAGDGYTF
TRBV30	TRBJ1-1	CAWSVRDRDTEAFF
TRBV27	TRBJ2-3	CASSYGTSTDTQYF
TRBV27	TRBJ1-5	CASSLTGGEEPQHF
TRBV19	TRBJ1-1	CASSFGLGAFF
TRBV6-1	TRBJ2-1	CASSASEGGNEQFF
TRBV6-5	TRBJ2-1	CASSYSPGLGNNEQFF
TRBV27	TRBJ2-7	CASNRTTSGPYEQYF
TRBV5-1	TRBJ1-5	CASSIGQGSQPQHF
TRBV29-1	TRBJ2-7	CSVQGGTGLYEQYF
TRBV7-9	TRBJ2-7	CASSREIYEQYF
TRBV2	TRBJ1-5	CASSELGQYRQPQHF
TRBV10-3	TRBJ2-3	CAIQAGGREDTQYF
TRBV9	TRBJ1-6	CASSVGEGDSPLHF
TRBV10-3	TRBJ2-3	CAISDPASLSTDTQYF
TRBV19	TRBJ1-1	CASSPDRGLNQNTEAFF
TRBV9	TRBJ2-7	CASSAGDGPSYEQYF
TRBV5-1	.	CASSLGQVSYEQYF
TRBV18	TRBJ1-6	CASSPLGTGGNSPLHF
TRBV6-5	TRBJ2-7	CASSTLLAAHLEQYF
TRBV5-4	TRBJ1-1	CASSLAGTVNTEAFF
TRBV2	TRBJ1-5	CASSEAPARVGGIGNQPQHF
TRBV15	TRBJ2-2	CATGEAATNTGELFF
TRBV5-4	TRBJ2-3	CASTWTSGEDTQYF
TRBV10-3	TRBJ1-1	CAISELDNPNTEAFF
TRBV28	TRBJ1-5	CASSLGPSNQPQHF
TRBV6-1	TRBJ1-2	CASSEILNRGGYTF
TRBV6-1	TRBJ2-7	CASRTGTGSSYEQYF
TRBV29-1	TRBJ2-1	CSVGQGDHEQFF
TRBV7-2	TRBJ2-2	CASSFSSGALTGELFF
TRBV5-1	TRBJ2-2	CASSPRTVGNTGELFF
TRBV25-1	TRBJ2-2	CASSWTATNTGELFF
TRBV7-9	TRBJ1-1	CASSSLPTEAFF
TRBV5-1	TRBJ2-1	CASSLDAQRGLGSYNEQFF
TRBV28	TRBJ1-1	CASSSYRTGTEAFF
TRBV7-9	TRBJ2-7	CASTSAGQPYEQYF
TRBV19	TRBJ2-6	CASSIDYSGANVLTF
TRBV5-1	TRBJ2-1	CASSLGGQGEQFF
TRBV11-2	TRBJ1-1	CASSLRRAGEAFF
TRBV11-2	TRBJ2-7	CASSSTGDFPYEQYF
TRBV18	TRBJ1-2	CASSPEGGFGYTF
TRBV5-1	TRBJ1-6	CASSSGDNNSPLHF
TRBV7-9	TRBJ2-1	CASSLGGLGFHEQFF
TRBV27	TRBJ1-1	CASSWGRGRMVTEAFF
TRBV5-1	TRBJ1-1	CASSLGATEAFF
TRBV6-5	TRBJ2-1	CASSYSPGGYNEQFF
TRBV7-6	TRBJ2-5	CASSLERDRGFGAQYF